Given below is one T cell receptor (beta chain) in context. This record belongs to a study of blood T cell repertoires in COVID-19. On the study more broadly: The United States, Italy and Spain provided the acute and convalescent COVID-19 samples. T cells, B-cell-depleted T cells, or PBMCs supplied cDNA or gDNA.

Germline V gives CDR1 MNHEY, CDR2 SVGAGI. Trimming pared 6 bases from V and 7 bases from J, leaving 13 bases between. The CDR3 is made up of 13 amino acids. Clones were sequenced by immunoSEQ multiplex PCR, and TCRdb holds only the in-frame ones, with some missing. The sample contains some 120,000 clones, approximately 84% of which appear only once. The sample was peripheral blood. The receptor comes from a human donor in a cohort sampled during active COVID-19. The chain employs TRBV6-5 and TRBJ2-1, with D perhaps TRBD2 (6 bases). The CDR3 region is CASSRELTNEQFF. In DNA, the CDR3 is TGTGCCAGCAGCCGGGAGCTAACAAATGAGCAGTTCTTC.